This T cell receptor (beta chain) is from a study of shared clonotypes between healthy human individuals. The CDR3 has 13 amino acids. Germline CDR1 MDHEN, CDR2 SYDVKM. Trimming stripped 7 bases from V and 5 bases from J, with 11 bases between. This clone occurred once. Its antigen is unknown. The assay was carried out at the deep level. Produced via immunoSEQ multiplex PCR; TCRdb's table is partial and in-frame only. The table lists about 2 million clones, over 85% of them singletons, with 1% to 1.5% in the top ten. Naive CD8 cells, CD45RO-negative and positively selected for CCR7, excluded terminally differentiated effector memory CD45RA+ cells. Study observations and caveats: A few donors held about 5% of naive CD4 clonotypes in common. There were few donors, and this limited the genetic and exposure-history diversity represented. Unshared clonotypes carried lower generation probabilities than those common to all four donors.

The receptor was isolated from a man younger than 30 in good health. The chain couples TRBV28 to TRBJ2-2, with D perhaps matching TRBD1 or TRBD2 (5 bases each). Material: naive CD8+ T cells sorted from blood. The CDR3 reads CASTLGETGELFF. CDR3 sequence (DNA): TGTGCCAGCACCCTAGGGGAGACCGGGGAGCTGTTTTTT. Looking up the rest from reference TRBV28 and TRBJ2-2 gives the full variable domain: DVKVTQSSRYLVKRTGEKVFLECVQDMDHENMFWYRQDPGLGLRLIYFSYDVKMKEKGDIPEGYSVSREKKERFSLILESASTNQTSMYLCASTLGETGELFFGEGSRLTVL.